Following are 22 T cell receptor beta chains from one sample sequenced in a study of blood T cell repertoires in COVID-19. Libraries were prepared by immunoSEQ multiplex PCR; TCRdb keeps only in-frame clonotypes and omits some of them. The table has approximately 490,000 clones, roughly 90% seen once. Sequencing input: PBMCs or T cells enriched from blood (not recorded which). These TCRs come from a woman between 18 and 29 years old who had recovered from COVID-19.

The chain links TRBV27 to TRBJ1-1; 7 nucleotides match TRBD1. J was trimmed by 4 bases and V by 5 bases; bases with no gene match: 1. The CDR3 totals 12 residues. Per the germline V gene, CDR1 is MNHEY and CDR2 is SMNVEV (reference sequence). This CDR3 is CASSRQGTEAFF. The CDR3 DNA follows: TGTGCCAGCAGTCGACAGGGCACTGAAGCTTTCTTT.

The chain carries TRBV5-1 and TRBJ2-3; D is possibly TRBD1 (6 bases). The CDR3 covers 17 residues. CDR1 and CDR2 from the germline V gene are SGHRS and YFSETQ. The V end lost 4 bases, the J end lost 0 bases, and 18 bases lay between the germline ends. As DNA, the CDR3 is TGCGCCAGCAGCCCCTTGTCAGGGGCGACTAGCACAGATACGCAGTATTTT. Protein sequence: CASSPLSGATSTDTQYF.

The chain joins TRBV28 to TRBJ1-2; D remains unclear. V gave up 3 bases and J gave up 8 bases, with 10 bases separating them. CDR1 is MDHEN, CDR2 SYDVKM, per germline. The CDR3 runs 12 residues. CDR3 coding DNA: TGTGCCAGCAGTTTTTTGGAGCGGGGCTACACCTTC. Its protein is CASSFLERGYTF.

This rearrangement joins TRBV7-9 to TRBJ1-2, with 7 bases lining up with TRBD1. V lost 2 bases and J lost 1; bases outside the gene matches: 1. CDR1 and CDR2 (germline): SEHNR, FQNEAQ (reference sequence). This CDR3 has 14 amino acids. The CDR3 DNA is TGTGCCAGCAGCTTAAGGGACAGTAACTATGGCTACACCTTC. Translating it yields CASSLRDSNYGYTF.

This clone occurred once. The chain recombines TRBV28 with TRBJ2-7; the match to TRBD1 covers 8 bases. J gave up 4 bases and V 5 bases, and 13 bases lay outside the gene matches. The germline gives CDR1 MDHEN, CDR2 SYDVKM. The CDR3 loop spans 16 amino acids. CDR3 sequence reads: CASSLLRQGRSYEQYF. The CDR3 bases are TGTGCCAGCAGTCTCCTCAGACAGGGGCGATCATACGAGCAGTACTTC.

The V and J genes are TRBV18 and TRBJ2-3; 9 bases fit TRBD2. CDR1 KGHSH and CDR2 LQKENI come from the germline V gene. There are 14 residues in the CDR3. Trimming removed 3 bases from V and 5 bases from J; junction bases left unmatched: 3. The CDR3 spells CASSPGSGGDTQYF. Written as DNA, the CDR3 is TGTGCCAGCTCACCCGGTAGCGGGGGAGATACGCAGTATTTT.

The chain carries TRBV1 and TRBJ1-5; TRBD1, the table's D call, lacks a check against the DNA. TRBV1 corresponds to a pseudogene. This CDR3 has 16 residues. The CDR3 region has the DNA TGCACCAGCAGCTCAACCGAGACAGGGGGCAATCAGCCCCAGCATTTT. Protein product: CTSSSTETGGNQPQHF.

V and J are TRBV4-1 and TRBJ2-3; 11 bases fit TRBD2. From germline, CDR1 is MGHRA and CDR2 YSYEKL. The CDR3 contains 16 residues. V shed 2 bases, J shed 10 bases, and the junction held 11 bases outside the gene matches. CDR3 protein: CASSQTTSGGGWAQYF. The CDR3 nucleotides are TGCGCCAGCAGCCAAACCACTAGCGGGGGAGGGTGGGCGCAGTATTTT.

The chain joins TRBV30 to TRBJ1-6, with TRBD1 matching 7 bases. Germline CDR1 and CDR2: GTSNPN and SVGIG (reference sequence). The CDR3 runs to 16 residues. Unmatched junction bases numbered 3, after V lost 1 base and J lost 0 bases. This CDR3 reads CAWSGDSTSYNSPLHF. The CDR3 DNA sequence: TGTGCCTGGAGTGGGGACAGCACCTCCTATAATTCACCCCTCCACTTT.

The gene calls are TRBV15 and TRBJ2-1; a possible D gene is TRBD1 (5 bases). In germline, CDR1 is LNHNV, CDR2 YYDKDF (reference sequence). CDR3 length: 16 amino acids. The germline V and J ends were trimmed by 1 base and 9 bases, with 19 bases remaining between them. The CDR3 DNA is TGTGCCACCAGCAGAGGACAAGGGGTAATATGGAGTGAGCAGTTCTTC. It translates to CATSRGQGVIWSEQFF.

This clone was seen ten or more times. The V call is TRBV7-8, the J call TRBJ2-1; TRBD1 agrees at 9 bases. The length of the CDR3 is 15 residues. Germline-derived CDR1 and CDR2 are SGHVS and FQNEAQ. The V segment lost 3 bases and the J segment 5 bases; nucleotides outside the gene matches: 5. The chain's CDR3 is CASSFTGGQHNEQFF. The CDR3, as DNA: TGTGCCAGCAGCTTTACAGGGGGCCAACACAATGAGCAGTTCTTC.

The V and J genes are TRBV7-8 and TRBJ2-7; perhaps TRBD2 as D (7 bases). Germline V gene data show CDR1 as SGHVS and CDR2 as FQNEAQ. The ends were cut back, 5 bases at V and 0 bases at J, with 17 bases in the middle. CDR3 size: 16 residues. This CDR3 is CASSPPGGLSSYEQYF. In DNA form, the CDR3 reads TGTGCCAGCAGCCCCCCGGGGGGCTTAAGCTCCTACGAGCAGTACTTC.

This chain uses TRBV10-3 with TRBJ1-1, with no clear D. The CDR3 sequence is 13 residues long. Germline V gene sequence: CDR1 ENHRY, CDR2 SYGVKD. V was pared by 4 bases and J by 1 base, with 7 bases between. CDR3 residues: CAISVSGNTEAFF. The CDR3, as DNA: TGTGCCATCAGTGTCTCAGGGAACACTGAAGCTTTCTTT.

The chain links TRBV30 to TRBJ1-2; D is perhaps TRBD1 (5 bases). Germline CDR1 reads GTSNPN; CDR2 reads SVGIG (reference sequence). CDR3 length equals 13 residues. V was shortened by 4 bases and J by 6 bases, with 15 bases between the two germline ends. The CDR3 loop reads CAWNRGVVDGYTF. The CDR3 region has the DNA TGTGCCTGGAATCGGGGGGTGGTCGATGGCTACACCTTC.

This chain joins TRBV27 and TRBJ2-7; 9 nucleotides line up with TRBD1. This CDR3 contains 15 residues. Germline CDR1 MNHEY, CDR2 SMNVEV (reference sequence). The V gene end was trimmed by 5 bases and the J gene end by 4 bases; junction bases not matched to a gene: 9. CDR3 sequence: CASSNGQGPYYEQYF. The CDR3 nucleotides are TGTGCCAGCAGTAACGGACAGGGGCCTTATTACGAGCAGTACTTC.

The chain is built from TRBV6-6 and TRBJ2-5; TRBD2 is a possible D gene (5 bases). Germline CDR1 is MNHNY and CDR2 is SVGAGI (reference sequence). This CDR3 comprises 12 residues. V was cut by 4 bases and J by 5 bases, with 8 bases left in between. This chain's CDR3 is CASSSPGETQYF. In nucleotides, the CDR3 is TGTGCCAGCAGTTCTCCGGGGGAGACCCAGTACTTC.

The chain links TRBV7-2 to TRBJ1-2, with 8 bases matching TRBD1. Germline CDR1 and CDR2: SGHTA and FQGNSA. V dropped 5 bases and J dropped 3; count of bases not matched to a gene: 8. This CDR3 has 15 amino acids. The CDR3 here is CASSPQGGGHYGYTF. Here the CDR3 DNA reads TGTGCCAGCAGCCCACAGGGGGGCGGCCACTATGGCTACACCTTC.

Only one count was recorded for this clone. The chain couples TRBV11-2 to TRBJ1-4; 7 bases are a match to TRBD1. Germline loops: CDR1 SGHAT, CDR2 FQNNGV. Trimming removed 1 base from V and 5 bases from J; junction bases left unmatched: 4. The CDR3 runs to 15 residues. CDR3 nucleotide sequence: TGTGCCAGCAGCTTAGCTCAGGGGGAGAATGAAAAACTGTTTTTT. This sequence encodes CASSLAQGENEKLFF.

The chain joins TRBV28 to TRBJ1-1; TRBD1 matches 9 bases. Unmatched junction bases numbered 9, after V lost 6 bases and J lost 4 bases. The CDR3 length is 15 residues. The germline V gene encodes CDR1 MDHEN and CDR2 SYDVKM. CDR3: CASSVQGAYGTEAFF. In nucleotides, the CDR3 is TGTGCCAGCAGCGTACAGGGGGCTTACGGCACTGAAGCTTTCTTT.

This sequence joins TRBV24-1 and TRBJ2-1; TRBD1 aligns across 11 bases. Germline V CDR1 and CDR2: KGHDR, SFDVKD. V gave up 4 bases and J gave up 8 bases; unmatched junction bases: 12. The CDR3 loop spans 17 amino acids. CDR3 residues: CATSDPPGTGGSDEQFF. Here the CDR3 DNA reads TGTGCCACCAGTGACCCACCCGGGACAGGGGGGTCGGATGAGCAGTTCTTC.

Details on this clone: The sample carries other DNA sequences with the same CDR3. V gene TRBV7-3 combines with J gene TRBJ2-1; possibly TRBD2 for D (5 bases). The germline V and J ends were trimmed by 3 bases and 6 bases, with 6 bases remaining between them. The CDR3 spans 12 residues. Germline-derived CDR1 and CDR2 are SGHTA and FQGTGA. CDR3 amino acids: CASSFAGNEQFF. CDR3 nucleotides: TGTGCCAGCAGCTTTGCGGGCAATGAGCAGTTCTTC.

The rearrangement uses TRBV6-6 and TRBJ2-3, with 13 bases that match TRBD2. The CDR3 spans 15 residues. Per the germline V gene, CDR1 is MNHNY and CDR2 is SVGAGI (reference sequence). V was pared by 7 bases and J by 6 bases, with 7 bases of the junction left unmatched. CDR3 loop: CASKLAGGQGDTQYF. CDR3 sequence (DNA): TGTGCCAGCAAACTAGCGGGGGGGCAGGGTGATACGCAGTATTTT.